These T cell receptor beta chains were read from a single sample in a study of blood T cell repertoires in COVID-19. The data were produced by immunoSEQ multiplex PCR, yet TCRdb's version contains in-frame clones alone and is incomplete. The table has 200,000 to 250,000 clones, roughly four fifths seen once. Sequencing used peripheral blood. The receptors originated from a woman aged 40 to 50 with acute or convalescent COVID-19. Each CDR3 is given with its conserved first and last residue. D genes are given only for firm matches. A row's size may be missing; if present it is once, few, many or a size class.

size: .
J: TRBJ2-3
V: TRBV20-1
D: TRBD2
DNA: TGCAGTGCTAGTAGTTCGGGTGGGACTAGCGGTTACACAGATACGCAGTATTTT
CDR3: CSASSSGGTSGYTDTQYF

size: few
J: TRBJ1-2
V: TRBV7-2
D: TRBD1
DNA: TGTGCCAGCAGCTTCGGCGGACAGGGGAAAGGCTACACCTTC
CDR3: CASSFGGQGKGYTF

size: once
J: TRBJ2-7
V: TRBV10-2
D: TRBD1
DNA: TGCGCCAGCAGTGGGACAGGGATCTACGAGCAGTACTTC
CDR3: CASSGTGIYEQYF

size: .
J: TRBJ2-1
V: TRBV19
D: TRBD2
DNA: TGTGCCAGTAGTATAGGGACTAGCAGTGAGCAGTTCTTC
CDR3: CASSIGTSSEQFF

size: .
J: TRBJ2-2
V: TRBV19
D: TRBD2
DNA: TGTGCCAGTAGTACCTTACTAGCGCCCGGGGAGCTGTTTTTT
CDR3: CASSTLLAPGELFF

size: .
J: TRBJ1-2
V: TRBV19
D: .
DNA: TGTGCCAGTAGTAGCACGGGGATTTATGGCTACACCTTC
CDR3: CASSSTGIYGYTF

size: .
J: TRBJ2-7
V: TRBV3-1/TRBV3-2
D: .
DNA: TGTGCCAGCAGCCAAGACGGTGGCAGGGCCGGCGAGCAGTACTTC
CDR3: CASSQDGGRAGEQYF

size: .
J: TRBJ2-3
V: TRBV30
D: TRBD2
DNA: TGTGCCTGGAGTATATGGGGACTAACGACTAGCACAGATACGCAGTATTTT
CDR3: CAWSIWGLTTSTDTQYF

size: .
J: TRBJ2-2
V: TRBV30
D: .
DNA: TGTGCCTGGAGTGGCAGGGCGGTCGGGGAGCTGTTTTTT
CDR3: CAWSGRAVGELFF

size: once
J: TRBJ2-2
V: TRBV21-1
D: .
DNA: TGTGCCAGCAGCAAAAAGGACAGGGGGCCCGGGGAGCTGTTTTTT
CDR3: CASSKKDRGPGELFF

size: .
J: TRBJ2-2
V: TRBV29-1
D: .
DNA: TGCAGCGTTACCATCTACTCCACCGGGGAGCTGTTTTTT
CDR3: CSVTIYSTGELFF

size: .
J: TRBJ2-1
V: TRBV7-2
D: .
DNA: TGTGCCAGCAGCTTAGCGGTCGCGGCAGGGGCGTACAATGAGCAGTTCTTC
CDR3: CASSLAVAAGAYNEQFF

size: .
J: TRBJ2-7
V: TRBV27
D: TRBD1
DNA: TGTGCCAGCACCCTCTCAGGGGGACCCCACTACGAGCAGTACTTC
CDR3: CASTLSGGPHYEQYF

size: .
J: TRBJ2-1
V: TRBV19
D: .
DNA: TGTGCCAGTAGTCCCTCCGGGACTGCCCCCTCTAAGGTATCCTACAATGAGCAGTTCTTC
CDR3: CASSPSGTAPSKVSYNEQFF

size: .
J: TRBJ1-5
V: TRBV5-1
D: .
DNA: TGCGCCACCCCGCCAGGGGCCTATAGCAATCAGCCCCAGCATTTT
CDR3: CATPPGAYSNQPQHF

size: once
J: TRBJ1-2
V: TRBV5-1
D: .
DNA: TGCGCCAGCAGGTCGGGGGTCTACTGGGGCTACACCTTC
CDR3: CASRSGVYWGYTF

size: .
J: TRBJ2-7
V: TRBV18
D: .
DNA: TGTGCCAGCTCACCAGGGTTTACGGACAGAGCACACTACGAGCAGTACTTC
CDR3: CASSPGFTDRAHYEQYF

size: .
J: TRBJ1-2
V: TRBV5-8
D: .
DNA: TGTGCCAGCAGCCTACCGGAGATATGGGGCTACACCTTC
CDR3: CASSLPEIWGYTF